This TCR beta chain was sequenced in a study of CD8 T cells in ankylosing spondylitis. Trimming removed 2 bases at V and 1 base at J, with 7 bases between. Per the germline V gene, CDR1 is WNHNN and CDR2 is SYGVQD (reference sequence). The CDR3 runs 14 residues. Regarding the study as a whole: Significant enrichment of disease-linked clones was reported in matched ankylosing spondylitis synovial fluid. One TCR beta motif, made up of fewer than 10 highly homologous variants, appeared characteristic of ankylosing spondylitis blood.

This clonotype was seen repeatedly, ten times or more. Its antigen is unknown. TCRdb analysed the 5' RACE reads with MiXCR anew, one entry per CDR3 protein. The repertoire holds around 540,000 distinct CDR3 sequences, with 10% to 15% as singletons. J is TRBJ2-3 and V is TRBV10-1; D unclear. The receptor's source is a male donor with ankylosing spondylitis. The sample consisted of blood, either unsorted or a sorted T cell fraction (not recorded which). In DNA, the CDR3 is TGCGCCAGCAGTGAGAGTTGGGGCACAGATACGCAGTATTTT. Translated, it gives CASSESWGTDTQYF.